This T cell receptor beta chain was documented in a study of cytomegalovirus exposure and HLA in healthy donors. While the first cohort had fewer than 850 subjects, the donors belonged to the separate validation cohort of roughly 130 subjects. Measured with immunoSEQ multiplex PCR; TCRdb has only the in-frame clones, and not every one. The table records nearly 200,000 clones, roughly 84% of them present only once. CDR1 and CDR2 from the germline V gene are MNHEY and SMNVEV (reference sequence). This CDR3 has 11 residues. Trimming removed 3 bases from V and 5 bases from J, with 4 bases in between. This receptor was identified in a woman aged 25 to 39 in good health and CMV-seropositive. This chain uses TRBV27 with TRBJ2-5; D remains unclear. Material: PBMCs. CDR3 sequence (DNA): TGTGCCAGCAGTTTCCAGGAGACCCAGTACTTC. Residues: CASSFQETQYF.